This TCR beta chain was captured in a study of T cells in Graves' hyperthyroidism and ophthalmopathy. Study context: Peripheral blood collection took place at initial diagnosis, before any treatment. Notes on the study in general: The model anticipated ophthalmopathy a median around six months pre-onset.

The V and J ends lost 0 bases and 7 bases respectively, with 6 bases between them. The germline V gene encodes CDR1 SEHNR and CDR2 FQNEAQ (reference sequence). CDR3 length equals 12 residues. Each person with ophthalmopathy scored at least 3 on the Clinical Activity Score, reached NOSPECS grade 4 or higher, and had been ill under 3 months. Exclusions: uncontrolled infection, other autoimmune disease, pregnancy, lactation. Researchers amplified the TCR beta CDR3 regions from RNA transcripts. Researchers ran a first-round RT-PCR on the TCR CDR3 using the HTBI primer set. One entry per CDR3 protein results from TCRdb running MiXCR on the multiplex PCR reads. The sample has around 350,000 distinct CDR3 sequences, 12% to 15% seen once. This clonotype appeared many times. The antigen remains unidentified.

V gene TRBV7-9 combines with J gene TRBJ2-5; D is perhaps TRBD1 (5 bases). The clonotype comes from an older woman with Graves' ophthalmopathy. The sequenced sample consisted of blood. This CDR3 is CASSLARGTQYF. The CDR3 bases are TGTGCCAGCAGCTTAGCAAGGGGGACCCAGTACTTC.